This T cell receptor (beta chain) was sequenced for a study of shared clonotypes between healthy human individuals. Study results and limitations: A generally larger estimated richness was seen in naive subsets than in memory subsets.

The repertoire was sequenced with immunoSEQ multiplex PCR; TCRdb's copy has only in-frame clones and lacks some. The profile shows millions of clones, over 90% of them singletons. The CDR3 covers 17 residues. Germline V gene sequence: CDR1 PRHDT, CDR2 FYEKMQ (reference sequence). The ends lost 5 bases at V and 4 bases at J; junction bases unmatched: 11. This clone was seen once. Its antigen is not known. The receptor was isolated from a man younger than 30 in good health. Some clones in this sample may be carry-over from other donors' samples. Sequencing was carried out using naive CD4+ T cells from PBMCs. Sample subset: CD45RA+ positively selected. This chain uses TRBV13 with TRBJ2-1, with TRBD2 matching 10 bases. The CDR3 protein is CASSRPSLAGVYNEQFF. The CDR3 DNA reads TGTGCCAGCAGCCGCCCAAGTCTAGCGGGAGTTTACAATGAGCAGTTCTTC.